This TCR beta chain was recorded in a study of blood T cell repertoires in COVID-19. Repertoires were generated with immunoSEQ multiplex PCR, while TCRdb's copy carries only in-frame clones and drops some. In the table there are tens of thousands of clones, over 70% of which are singletons. A word on this clone: Other DNA sequences in this specimen translate into the identical CDR3.

CDR3 length equals 10 residues. The germline gives CDR1 SNHLY, CDR2 FYNNEI. Trimming stripped 11 bases from V and 4 bases from J, with 8 bases between. The sequence was obtained from a man in his 60s with acute or convalescent COVID-19. The rearrangement joins TRBV2 to TRBJ1-1, with D possibly matching TRBD1 (5 bases). Source material: peripheral blood. The CDR3 protein is CASGGTEAFF. CDR3 nucleotides: TGTGCCTCCGGGGGCACTGAAGCTTTCTTT. Using reference TRBV2 and TRBJ1-1 for the parts outside the CDR3, the full variable domain is EPEVTQTPSHQVTQMGQEVILRCVPISNHLYFYWYRQILGQKVEFLVSFYNNEISEKSEIFDDQFSVERPDGSNFTLKIRSTKLEDSAMYFCASGGTEAFFGQGTRLTVV.